These T cell receptor beta chains were read from a single sample in a study of identical twins. MiXCR, run by TCRdb on the 5' RACE reads, gives a single entry per CDR3 protein. The sample lists around 220,000 distinct CDR3 sequences; roughly a tenth were seen once. The specimen was memory T cells sorted from blood. The receptors here all came from a man aged 50 or older in good health. Both conserved end residues are part of each CDR3.

V: TRBV20-1; CDR3: CSGVSWDTQYF
V: TRBV7-3; CDR3: CASSSNRLGDTQYF
V: TRBV15; CDR3: CATSRDLWGAESYGYTF
V: TRBV5-8; CDR3: CASSLGSRLTTDTQYF
V: TRBV11-2; CDR3: CASSLESGWGRTGAYEQYF
V: TRBV20-1; CDR3: CSARQTGGRNEQFF
V: TRBV30; CDR3: CAWSQSRGQQYF
V: TRBV6-5; CDR3: CASSYASGGSKNIQYF
V: TRBV11-3; CDR3: CASSLDGVQGYNEQFF
V: TRBV6-1; CDR3: CASSEWAGRAQETQYF
V: TRBV11-2; CDR3: CASSFPSGSWRNVDTQYF
V: TRBV2; CDR3: CASSNRVNQPQHF
V: TRBV12-3/TRBV12-4; CDR3: CASSLLAGPYNEQFF
V: TRBV20-1; CDR3: CSARKTGTGANVLTF
V: TRBV5-8; CDR3: CASIRWGREETQYF
V: TRBV28; CDR3: CASSLSLGRTNVLTF
V: TRBV11-2; CDR3: CASSLEPAYGYEQYF
V: TRBV6-2/TRBV6-3; CDR3: CASSSGSRVSGYTF
V: TRBV9; CDR3: CASSVLAGVGTGELFF
V: TRBV12-3/TRBV12-4; CDR3: CASSPGQPYEQYF
V: TRBV29-1; CDR3: CSLYPGQGTDTQYF
V: TRBV6-1; CDR3: CASRTQRTPYNEQFF
V: TRBV4-3; CDR3: CASSHIGGSNTEAFF
V: TRBV7-2; CDR3: CASSLVGGGYGYTF
V: TRBV6-1; CDR3: CASSRTNLGNTETFF
V: TRBV12-5; CDR3: CASGSGGTGGYTF
V: TRBV15; CDR3: CATSRDRAQGNTIYF
V: TRBV6-1; CDR3: CASRQTGSYGYTF
V: TRBV27; CDR3: CASSPGLGGGFTQYF
V: TRBV7-9; CDR3: CASSPLAVEETQYF
V: TRBV6-1; CDR3: CASSHRTGLTYEQYF
V: TRBV20-1; CDR3: CSARSGGAADTQYF
V: TRBV20-1; CDR3: CSARGDYSYEQYF
V: TRBV9; CDR3: CASSVAGLASNEQFF
V: TRBV29-1; CDR3: CSVGGGDQPQHF
V: TRBV10-3; CDR3: CAIRQGAGGDNNEQFF
V: TRBV7-2; CDR3: CASSTQGSQRGNTIYF
V: TRBV20-1; CDR3: CSASTGRQPQHF
V: TRBV20-1; CDR3: CSATGTGDVSSSYEQYF
V: TRBV20-1; CDR3: CSARSGRTDTQYF
V: TRBV7-2; CDR3: CASSPAETYGYTF